Included here is one T cell receptor beta chain sequence, with context. The antigen is undetermined. The data were obtained in a study of blood T cells in healthy people across ages. Study background: Per every two T cells, about one barcoded beta molecule was captured by template switching. Study results and limitations: Considered underestimates were the diversity estimates obtained from one million T cells.

A sample-barcoded 5' primer and a J-beta primer mix were used in a second PCR of about 7 to 12 cycles. MiXCR was run by TCRdb on the 5' RACE reads, yielding one entry per CDR3 protein. The data hold about 1 million distinct CDR3 sequences, with 25% observed a single time. The donors, all healthy, were Caucasians living in Russia, aged roughly 6 to 100. V shed 3 bases and J shed 6 bases, with 14 bases lying between them. From germline, CDR1 is LNHDA and CDR2 SQIVND (reference sequence). There are 14 residues in the CDR3. These sequences were also reported in another study, on T cells of mothers and their children. That publication notes: Mothers gave over 8 million TCR beta CDR3 reads each, and children some 3 million each.

The receptor was derived from a girl aged 2 to 10 in good health. V gene TRBV19 combines with J gene TRBJ1-2; D remains ambiguous. Sequenced: blood. The CDR3 nucleotides are TGTGCCAGTAGTATTGGGTCCGAGGTACATGGCTACACCTTC. Protein sequence: CASSIGSEVHGYTF.